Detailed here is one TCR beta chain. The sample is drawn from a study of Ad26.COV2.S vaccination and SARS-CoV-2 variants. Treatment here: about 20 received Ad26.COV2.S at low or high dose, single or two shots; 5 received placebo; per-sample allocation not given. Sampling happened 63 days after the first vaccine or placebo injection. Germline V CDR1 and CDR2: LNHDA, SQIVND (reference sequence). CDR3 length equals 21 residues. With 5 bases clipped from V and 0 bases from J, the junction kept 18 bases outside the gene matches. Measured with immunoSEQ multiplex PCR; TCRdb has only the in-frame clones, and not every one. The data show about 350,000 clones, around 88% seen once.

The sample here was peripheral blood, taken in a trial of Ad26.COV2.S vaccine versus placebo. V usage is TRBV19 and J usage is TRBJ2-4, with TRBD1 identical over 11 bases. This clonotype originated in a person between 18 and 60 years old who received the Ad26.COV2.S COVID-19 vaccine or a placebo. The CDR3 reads CASSPRSSGTGGPLAKNIQYF. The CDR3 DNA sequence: TGTGCCAGTAGTCCCCGCTCCTCCGGGACAGGGGGACCACTAGCCAAAAACATTCAGTACTTC.